The rows below give T cell receptor beta chains drawn from one sample of a study of blood T cell repertoires in COVID-19. Using immunoSEQ multiplex PCR, the repertoire was profiled, and TCRdb retains in-frame clones only, with some absent. This repertoire shows approximately 170,000 clones, 86% found once; its top ten account for less than 3.5%. Sequenced material: peripheral blood. These receptors all stem from a man aged 65-85 years with acute or convalescent COVID-19. Both conserved end residues are part of each CDR3. D genes are given only for firm matches. A clone size is listed for some rows: how often the clone was seen (once, few, many), or a class if it is expanded.

v_call	clone_size	cdr3_length	d_call	j_call	cdr3_nt	cdr3_aa
TRBV12-3/TRBV12-4	-	11	-	TRBJ1-2	TGTGCCAGCAGCGGAGCCGATGGCTACACCTTC	CASSGADGYTF
TRBV5-5	-	14	-	TRBJ2-1	TGTGCCAGCAGCCCCCCCAGGAATTCCCATGAGCAGTTCTTC	CASSPPRNSHEQFF
TRBV27	-	18	TRBD1	TRBJ2-3	TGTGCCAGCAGTTTAAGGGGGCGGCAGGGGGTCATCGCAGATACGCAGTATTTT	CASSLRGRQGVIADTQYF
TRBV29-1	-	12	TRBD1	TRBJ1-2	TGCAGCGCCGACCGGGACAGGGCCGGCTACACCTTC	CSADRDRAGYTF
TRBV6-2/TRBV6-3	-	17	TRBD2	TRBJ2-4	TGTGCCAGCAGTTACTTACGGACTAGCGGGGATAAAAACATTCAGTACTTC	CASSYLRTSGDKNIQYF
TRBV27	-	13	-	TRBJ2-7	TGTGCCAGCAGTTCCAGGGGCTTGTACGAGCAGTACTTC	CASSSRGLYEQYF
TRBV9	once	18	-	TRBJ1-2	TGTGCCAGCAGCGTAGATCGAAGTGGGAGCCTCCCTAACTATGGCTACACCTTC	CASSVDRSGSLPNYGYTF
TRBV28	-	14	TRBD1	TRBJ1-2	TGTGCCAGCAGTTCGGGACAGGGATTAGGTGGCTACACCTTC	CASSSGQGLGGYTF
TRBV2	-	13	TRBD1	TRBJ2-7	TGTGCCACCTTGGGACAGGGACGGACGGTGCAGTACTTC	CATLGQGRTVQYF
TRBV5-1	-	15	-	TRBJ2-7	TGCGCCAGCAGCTTGGCCTCGCCAGGGATGTACGAGCAGTACTTC	CASSLASPGMYEQYF
TRBV27	-	15	TRBD1	TRBJ2-1	TGTGCCAGCAGTCCAAGACAGGGGGACTACAATGAGCAGTTCTTC	CASSPRQGDYNEQFF
TRBV7-2	-	15	-	TRBJ2-7	TGTGCCAGCAGCTTACAAGGCGCCCAGGGGAACGAGCAGTACTTC	CASSLQGAQGNEQYF
TRBV28	once	17	TRBD1	TRBJ1-3	TGTGCCAGCAGTACGAACAGGGGATTAGGGTCTGGAAACACCATATATTTT	CASSTNRGLGSGNTIYF
TRBV9	-	16	TRBD1	TRBJ1-3	TGTGCCAGCAGCTTGACAGGGGGCGCGGGGGGAAACACCATATATTTT	CASSLTGGAGGNTIYF
TRBV19	once	14	-	TRBJ1-5	TGTGCCAGTAAAGGCGGGGCCGGCGATCAGCCCCAGCATTTT	CASKGGAGDQPQHF
TRBV3-1/TRBV3-2	-	18	TRBD2	TRBJ2-1	TGTGCCAGCAGCCAAGCCCCGCGTCGTAGCGGGGGGGTGGATGAGCAGTTCTTC	CASSQAPRRSGGVDEQFF
TRBV12-3/TRBV12-4	-	13	-	TRBJ2-3	TGTGCCAGCAGTTGGGTGCGGGCAGATACGCAGTATTTT	CASSWVRADTQYF
TRBV10-1	-	13	-	TRBJ1-5	TGCGCCAGCAGTGACAGGGTTAATCAGCCCCAGCATTTT	CASSDRVNQPQHF
TRBV12-2	-	20	-	TRBJ2-7	TGTGCAAGTCGCTTGGAGGGGAGCAGGGAAGGGACTAGCGGATCCTACGAGCAGTACTTC	CASRLEGSREGTSGSYEQYF
TRBV7-9	-	11	TRBD1	TRBJ2-4	TGTGTTTCCGGGACAGGAAACATTCAGTACTTC	CVSGTGNIQYF
TRBV4-2	-	14	TRBD2	TRBJ2-3	TGTGCCAGCAGCCAGCGGGAGGGCCAGGATACGCAGTATTTT	CASSQREGQDTQYF
TRBV2	once	15	-	TRBJ2-3	TGTGCCAGCAGGCAGCTAGTTCTCCTAACAGATACGCAGTATTTT	CASRQLVLLTDTQYF
TRBV29-1	-	13	TRBD1	TRBJ1-1	TGCAGCGTCTCCGCGGCTCAGGGGGCTGGAGCTTTCTTT	CSVSAAQGAGAFF
TRBV9	once	14	TRBD2	TRBJ2-1	TGTGCCAGCAGCGAGGGACTAGCGGGTTATGAGCAGTTCTTC	CASSEGLAGYEQFF
TRBV30	-	13	-	TRBJ1-3	TGTGCCTGGGTGGGGGCCTCTGGAAACACCATATATTTT	CAWVGASGNTIYF
TRBV7-3	-	13	TRBD2	TRBJ2-7	TGTGCCAGCAGCCCCGGGACTAGCGGCGAGCAGTACTTC	CASSPGTSGEQYF
TRBV6-4	-	13	-	TRBJ1-2	TGTGCCAGCAGCGCCGACAGGAACTATGGCTACACCTTC	CASSADRNYGYTF
TRBV9	-	15	-	TRBJ1-1	TGTGCCAGCAGCCCTCGACCGGCGGGGAACACTGAAGCTTTCTTT	CASSPRPAGNTEAFF
TRBV6-2/TRBV6-3	-	13	-	TRBJ1-2	TGTGCCAGCAGTTACGCCGGGGAGTATGGCTACACCTTC	CASSYAGEYGYTF
TRBV5-1	-	13	-	TRBJ1-2	TGCGCCAGCAGCTTGGGACAGACATATGGCTACACCTTC	CASSLGQTYGYTF
TRBV7-2	-	14	-	TRBJ1-1	TGTGCCAGCAGCTTAAACTTCCGTGGCACTGAAGCTTTCTTT	CASSLNFRGTEAFF
TRBV5-1	-	13	TRBD1	TRBJ1-1	TGCGCCAGCAGCTTAACAGGGGGCACTGAAGCTTTCTTT	CASSLTGGTEAFF
TRBV5-4	-	13	TRBD1	TRBJ1-3	TGTGCCAGCAGCTGGACAGGTGGAAACACCATATATTTT	CASSWTGGNTIYF
TRBV11-3	-	14	-	TRBJ2-3	TGTGCCAGCAGCTCAATCGACTTCACAGATACGCAGTATTTT	CASSSIDFTDTQYF
TRBV24-1	-	13	-	TRBJ2-1	TGTGCCACCAGCTCAGCGTACTACAATGAGCAGTTCTTC	CATSSAYYNEQFF
TRBV7-8	few	15	-	TRBJ1-1	TGTGCCAGCAGCTTAGCTCTCCTAGGTGGGACTGAAGCTTTCTTT	CASSLALLGGTEAFF
TRBV9	once	18	-	TRBJ2-2	TGTGCCAGCAGCCCCGCGGGGTCGGATATGGCGAACACCGGGGAGCTGTTTTTT	CASSPAGSDMANTGELFF
TRBV19	-	16	-	TRBJ1-3	TGTGCCAGTAGTATAGGTGCACCGACTTCTGGAAACACCATATATTTT	CASSIGAPTSGNTIYF
TRBV7-3	-	13	-	TRBJ1-5	TGTGCCAGCAGCTTGGGCCTCAATCAGCCCCAGCATTTT	CASSLGLNQPQHF
TRBV14	-	14	TRBD2	TRBJ2-5	TGTGCCAGCAGCCAGATGGGAGGGCAAGAGACCCAGTACTTC	CASSQMGGQETQYF
TRBV2	-	13	TRBD1	TRBJ2-2	TGTGCCAGTCGACAGGGGAACTCCGGGGAGCTGTTTTTT	CASRQGNSGELFF
TRBV28	few	13	-	TRBJ1-5	TGTGCCAGCAGTTTATTTCGGGGGAGGGCCCAGCATTTT	CASSLFRGRAQHF
TRBV5-1	-	13	-	TRBJ2-3	TGCGCCAGCAACCCGACTAGCACAGATACGCAGTATTTT	CASNPTSTDTQYF
TRBV9	-	14	-	TRBJ2-7	TGTGCCAGCAGCCCCCAGGTAAGCTCCTACGAGCAGTACTTC	CASSPQVSSYEQYF
TRBV6-1	-	15	TRBD1	TRBJ1-4	TGTGCCAGCAGTGAAGGAGGGACAGGGTCTGAAAAACTGTTTTTT	CASSEGGTGSEKLFF
TRBV11-2	-	15	TRBD2	TRBJ2-1	TGTGCCAGCAGCTGGGGTACTAGCGGGAGTTATGAGCAGTTCTTC	CASSWGTSGSYEQFF
TRBV10-1	-	14	TRBD2	TRBJ2-1	TGCGCCAGCAGTTCGCAGACTAGCGCCAATGAGCAGTTCTTC	CASSSQTSANEQFF
TRBV28	-	13	-	TRBJ1-2	TGTGCCAGCTTAGGGGCCTCCGGAGAGGGCTACACCTTC	CASLGASGEGYTF
TRBV5-1	-	16	-	TRBJ1-3	TGCGCCAGCAGCTTTACAGGGCTCTTCTCTGGAAACACCATATATTTT	CASSFTGLFSGNTIYF
TRBV10-3	-	14	TRBD1	TRBJ2-2	TGTGCCATCAGAGACAGGGATCGCACCGGGGAGCTGTTTTTT	CAIRDRDRTGELFF